The clone carrying this T cell receptor beta chain was seen only a few times. Its specificity is unknown. The CDR3 consists of 15 residues. V lost 4 bases to trimming and J lost 1 base; unmatched junction nucleotides: 3. Germline CDR1 and CDR2: ENHRY and SYGVKD. The data were obtained in a study of T cell responses to AZD1222 COVID-19 vaccine. Method: immunoSEQ multiplex PCR; TCRdb's copy keeps in-frame clones and lacks some. The table has more than 90,000 clones, around 81% seen once. Study-wide results and limits: Baseline testing showed seropositivity in only five to seven AZD1222 recipients.

The TCR originated in an adult in good health. This chain joins TRBV10-3 and TRBJ2-1, with 8 bases identical to TRBD1. The sample here was peripheral blood, taken on day 0 of AZD1222 vaccination. The CDR3 spells CAISAQGVSYNEQFF. The CDR3 region has the DNA TGTGCCATCAGTGCACAGGGGGTTTCCTACAATGAGCAGTTCTTC.